This note documents a single T cell receptor beta chain sequence. Here immunoSEQ multiplex PCR was the method, and the copy in TCRdb shows in-frame clones only, minus some. Here the sample spans a few hundred thousand clones, approximately 86% being singletons. The data stem from a study of blood T cell repertoires in COVID-19. Trimming shortened V by 2 bases and J by 1 base, and 9 bases separated the two germline ends. Germline lookup yields CDR1 MNHEY and CDR2 SMNVEV (reference sequence). This CDR3 is 15 amino acids long. Sequenced input: peripheral blood. This TCR was recovered from a woman aged 18-29 years with acute or convalescent COVID-19. The chain carries TRBV27 and TRBJ1-3; D perhaps matches TRBD1 (5 bases). CDR3 protein: CASSLGGGSGNTIYF. The CDR3 DNA sequence: TGTGCCAGCAGTTTAGGGGGGGGTTCTGGAAACACCATATATTTT.